This TCR beta chain is from a study of shared clonotypes between healthy human individuals. Notes on the study in general: Relative to their counterparts shared across all four donors, non-shared clonotypes exhibited diminished generation probabilities. Around 5.3% of naive CD4 clonotypes were shared across several donors.

A deep-level run was used for the assay. DNA at approximately 200 ng, about 30,000 T cell genomes, went into sorted-subset replicate PCRs. The method was immunoSEQ multiplex PCR; TCRdb's version includes in-frame clones alone and lacks a portion of them. Among hundreds of thousands of clones listed, about 95% were seen once. V was cut by 4 bases and J by 3 bases, with 16 bases left in between. Per germline, CDR1 SEHNR and CDR2 FQNEAQ (reference sequence). The CDR3 spans 15 residues. Turning to this clone: What it binds is unknown.

Naivety among CD8 cells was defined by CD45RO negativity and positive CCR7 selection, thereby excluding terminally differentiated effector memory CD45RA+ cells. V is TRBV7-9 and J is TRBJ2-7; D might be TRBD1 or TRBD2, each matching 5 bases. This TCR derives from a woman under 40 in good health. The sequenced sample was naive CD8+ T cells sorted from blood. CDR3 coding DNA: TGTGCCAGCAGCTCTTACCGGGACCTGCGCTACGAGCAGTACTTC. It codes for CASSSYRDLRYEQYF.